This record concerns one T cell receptor (beta chain) sequence. The target antigen is unknown. This sample is part of a study of cytomegalovirus exposure and HLA in healthy donors. Researchers ran the PCR with 60 Vbeta and 13 Jbeta primers. Sequencing used immunoSEQ multiplex PCR; TCRdb keeps in-frame clones, though not all of them. The sample holds about 180,000 clones, over 70% seen once. Findings of the study overall: Accurate prediction of HLA-A and HLA-B alleles (for most subjects) was reportedly achieved from TCR beta sequences. Reportedly, diagnosis of cytomegalovirus status by the classifier showed high specificity and sensitivity.

The sequenced sample was PBMCs. This clonotype was obtained from a young man in good health and CMV-seropositive.

The CDR3 loop reads CASTITGTASYEQYF. The DNA for the CDR3 is TGTGCCAGCACCATCACCGGGACAGCTTCCTACGAGCAGTACTTC. The chain employs TRBV28 and TRBJ2-7; 7 bases fit TRBD1. CDR1 is MDHEN, CDR2 SYDVKM, per germline. The CDR3 length is 15 residues. Trimming at V came to 7 bases and at J to 1 base, leaving 10 bases not matched to a gene.